The source of this T cell receptor beta chain is a study of T-cell reconstitution after alpha-beta-depleted transplantation in children. CDR1 and CDR2 (germline): DFQATT, SNEGSKA (reference sequence). V lost 0 bases and J 8 bases, leaving 8 bases between the germline ends. The CDR3 length is 12 residues. The sample holds many counts of this clonotype. Unique molecular identifiers were used to barcode this TCRbeta library. TCRdb re-derived calls from the PCR reads in MiXCR, one entry per CDR3 protein. The sample holds about 610,000 distinct CDR3 sequences, 8% to 11% seen once. The receptor's source is a human donor who donated a stem cell graft to a child with acute myeloid leukemia. The chain carries TRBV20-1 and TRBJ2-1; no clear D gene. Sequenced here: PBMCs from the stem cell graft donor, sampled from the stem cell graft. The CDR3: CSARDQRHEQFF. CDR3 DNA sequence: TGCAGTGCTAGAGACCAGAGGCATGAGCAGTTCTTC.